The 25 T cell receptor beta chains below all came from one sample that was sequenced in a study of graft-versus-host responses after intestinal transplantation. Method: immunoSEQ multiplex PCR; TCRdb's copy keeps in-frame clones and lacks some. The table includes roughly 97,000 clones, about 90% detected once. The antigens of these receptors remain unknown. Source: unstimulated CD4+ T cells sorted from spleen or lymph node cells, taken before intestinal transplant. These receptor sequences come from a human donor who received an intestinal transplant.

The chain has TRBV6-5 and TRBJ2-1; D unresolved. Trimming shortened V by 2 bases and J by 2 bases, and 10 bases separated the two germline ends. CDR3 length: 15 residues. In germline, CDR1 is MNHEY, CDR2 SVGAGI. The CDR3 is CASSYGLGPYNEQFF. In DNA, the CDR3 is TGTGCCAGCAGTTACGGTCTAGGCCCCTACAATGAGCAGTTCTTC.

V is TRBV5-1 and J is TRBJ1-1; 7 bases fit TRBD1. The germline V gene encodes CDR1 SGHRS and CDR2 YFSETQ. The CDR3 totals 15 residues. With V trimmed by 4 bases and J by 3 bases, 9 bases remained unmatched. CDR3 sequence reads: CASSQTTGVDTEAFF. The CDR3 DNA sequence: TGCGCCAGCAGCCAAACTACAGGGGTGGACACTGAAGCTTTCTTT. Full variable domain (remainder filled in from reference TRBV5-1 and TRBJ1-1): KAGVTQTPRYLIKTRGQQVTLSCSPISGHRSVSWYQQTPGQGLQFLFEYFSETQRNKGNFPGRFSGRQFSNSRSEMNVSTLELGDSALYLCASSQTTGVDTEAFFGQGTRLTVV.

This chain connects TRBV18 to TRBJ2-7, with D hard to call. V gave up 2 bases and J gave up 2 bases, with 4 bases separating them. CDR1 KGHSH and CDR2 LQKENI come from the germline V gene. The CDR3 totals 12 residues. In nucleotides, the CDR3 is TGTGCCAGCTCACCAACGGCCTACGAGCAGTACTTC. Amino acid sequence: CASSPTAYEQYF.

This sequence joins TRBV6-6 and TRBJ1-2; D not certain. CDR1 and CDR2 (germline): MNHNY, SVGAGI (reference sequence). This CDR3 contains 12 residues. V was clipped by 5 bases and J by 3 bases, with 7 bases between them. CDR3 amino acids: CASSAGDYGYTF. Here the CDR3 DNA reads TGTGCCAGCAGTGCGGGCGACTATGGCTACACCTTC.

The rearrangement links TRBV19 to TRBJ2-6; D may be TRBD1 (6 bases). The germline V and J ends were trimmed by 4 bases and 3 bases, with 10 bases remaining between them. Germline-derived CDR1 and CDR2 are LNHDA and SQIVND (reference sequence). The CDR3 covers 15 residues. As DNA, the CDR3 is TGTGCCAGTAGTAGCCACAGGGATGGGGCCAACGTCCTGACTTTC. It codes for CASSSHRDGANVLTF.

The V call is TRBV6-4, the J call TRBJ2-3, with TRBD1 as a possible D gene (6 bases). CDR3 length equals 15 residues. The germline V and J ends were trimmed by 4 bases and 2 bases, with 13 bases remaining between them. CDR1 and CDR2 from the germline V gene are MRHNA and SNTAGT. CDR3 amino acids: CASSVQGTFTDTQYF. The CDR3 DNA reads TGTGCCAGCAGTGTGCAGGGGACCTTCACAGATACGCAGTATTTT.

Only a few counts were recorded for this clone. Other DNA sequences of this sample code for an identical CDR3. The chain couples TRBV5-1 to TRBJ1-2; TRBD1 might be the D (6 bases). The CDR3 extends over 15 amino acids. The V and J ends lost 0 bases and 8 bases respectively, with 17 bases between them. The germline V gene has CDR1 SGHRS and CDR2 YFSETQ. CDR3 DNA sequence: TGCGCCAGCAGCTTGGATGTTCGGGGGGCCGGGGGCTACACCTTC. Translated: CASSLDVRGAGGYTF.

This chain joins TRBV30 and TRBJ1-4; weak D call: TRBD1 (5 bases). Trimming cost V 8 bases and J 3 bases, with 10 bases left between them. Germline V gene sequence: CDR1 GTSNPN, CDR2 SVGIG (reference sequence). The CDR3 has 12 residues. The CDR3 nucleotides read TGTGCCGTGGACACGGCTAATGAAAAACTGTTTTTT. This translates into CAVDTANEKLFF.

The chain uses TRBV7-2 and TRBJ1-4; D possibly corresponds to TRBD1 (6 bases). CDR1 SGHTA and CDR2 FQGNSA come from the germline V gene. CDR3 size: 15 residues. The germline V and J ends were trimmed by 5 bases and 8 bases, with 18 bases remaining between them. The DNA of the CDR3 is TGTGCCAGCAGCCCGCGGGGGGGCTCGTACGAAAAACTGTTTTTT. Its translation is CASSPRGGSYEKLFF.

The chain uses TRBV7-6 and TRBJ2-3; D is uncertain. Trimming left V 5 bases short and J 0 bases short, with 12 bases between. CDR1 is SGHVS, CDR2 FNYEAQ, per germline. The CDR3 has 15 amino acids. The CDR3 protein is CASSPSALSTDTQYF. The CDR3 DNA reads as TGTGCCAGCAGCCCTTCGGCTCTAAGCACAGATACGCAGTATTTT.

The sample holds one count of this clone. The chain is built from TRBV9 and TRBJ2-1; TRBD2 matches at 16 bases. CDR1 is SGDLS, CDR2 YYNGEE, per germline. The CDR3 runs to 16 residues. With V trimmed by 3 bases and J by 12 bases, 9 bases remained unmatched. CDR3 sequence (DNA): TGTGCCAGCAGCGCGCCGGGACTAGCGGGAGGGGTAGGGCAGTTCTTC. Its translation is CASSAPGLAGGVGQFF.

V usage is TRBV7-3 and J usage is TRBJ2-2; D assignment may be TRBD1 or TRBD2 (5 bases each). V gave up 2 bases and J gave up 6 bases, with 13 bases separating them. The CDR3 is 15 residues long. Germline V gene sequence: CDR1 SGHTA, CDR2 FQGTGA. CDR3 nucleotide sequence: TGTGCCAGCAGCTTAGCCCCACGGGGCGCCGGGGAGCTGTTTTTT. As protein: CASSLAPRGAGELFF.

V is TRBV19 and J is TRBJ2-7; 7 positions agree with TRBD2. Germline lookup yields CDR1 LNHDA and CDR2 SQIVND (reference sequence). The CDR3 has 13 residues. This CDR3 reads CAGGKPDPEEQYF. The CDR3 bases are TGTGCGGGGGGGAAGCCCGATCCGGAAGAGCAGTACTTC.

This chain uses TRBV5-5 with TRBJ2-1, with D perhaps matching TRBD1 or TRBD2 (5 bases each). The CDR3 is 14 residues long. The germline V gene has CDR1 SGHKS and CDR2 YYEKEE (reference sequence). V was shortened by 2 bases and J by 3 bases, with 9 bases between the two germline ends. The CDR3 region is CASSFWGNYNEQFF. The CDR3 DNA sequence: TGTGCCAGCAGCTTTTGGGGGAACTACAATGAGCAGTTCTTC.

For the CDR3, the DNA is TGTGCCAGCTCCCCGGGGTTCTCCTACGAGCAGTACTTC. The encoded protein is CASSPGFSYEQYF. The chain couples TRBV18 to TRBJ2-7; maybe TRBD2 (5 bases). The CDR3 totals 13 residues. V shed 6 bases and J shed 0 bases, with 9 bases lying between them. Looked up from germline, CDR1 is KGHSH and CDR2 is LQKENI.

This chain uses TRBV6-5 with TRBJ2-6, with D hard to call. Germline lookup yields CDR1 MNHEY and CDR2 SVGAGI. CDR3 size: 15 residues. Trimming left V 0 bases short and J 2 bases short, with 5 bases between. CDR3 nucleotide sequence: TGTGCCAGCAGTTACTCGGGGACTGGGGCCAACGTCCTGACTTTC. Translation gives CASSYSGTGANVLTF.

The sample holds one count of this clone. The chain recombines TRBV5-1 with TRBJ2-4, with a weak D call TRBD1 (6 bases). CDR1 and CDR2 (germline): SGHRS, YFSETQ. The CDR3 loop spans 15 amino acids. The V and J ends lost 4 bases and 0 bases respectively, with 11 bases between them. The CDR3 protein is CASSLGALAKNIQYF. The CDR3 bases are TGCGCCAGCAGCCTGGGGGCTCTAGCCAAAAACATTCAGTACTTC.

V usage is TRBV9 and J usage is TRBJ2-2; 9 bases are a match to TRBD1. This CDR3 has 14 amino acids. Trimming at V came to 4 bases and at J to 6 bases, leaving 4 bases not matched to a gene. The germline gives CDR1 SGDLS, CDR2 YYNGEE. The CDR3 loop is CASSPRQGAGELFF. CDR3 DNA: TGTGCCAGCAGCCCAAGACAGGGGGCCGGGGAGCTGTTTTTT.

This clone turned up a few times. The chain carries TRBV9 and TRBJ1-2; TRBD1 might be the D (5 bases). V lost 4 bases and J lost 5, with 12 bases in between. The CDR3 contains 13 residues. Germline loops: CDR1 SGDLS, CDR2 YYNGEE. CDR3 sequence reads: CASSPPRGYGYTF. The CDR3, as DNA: TGTGCCAGCAGCCCCCCACGGGGGTATGGCTACACCTTC.

The CDR3 loop is CAISGEGGRGNYGYTF. CDR3 bases: TGTGCCATCAGTGGGGAGGGAGGGCGCGGTAACTATGGCTACACCTTC. This sequence joins TRBV10-3 and TRBJ1-2; D is unclear. CDR1 and CDR2 (germline): ENHRY, SYGVKD. V lost 4 bases, J lost 1 base, and 16 bases lay in between. This CDR3 is 16 amino acids long.

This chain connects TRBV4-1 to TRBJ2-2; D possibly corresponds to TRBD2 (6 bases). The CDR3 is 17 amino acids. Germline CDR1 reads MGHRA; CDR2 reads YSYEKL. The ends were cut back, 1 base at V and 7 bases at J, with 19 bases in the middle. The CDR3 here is CASSQGLPEIGGGELFF. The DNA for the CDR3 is TGCGCCAGCAGCCAAGGTCTACCAGAGATCGGGGGCGGGGAGCTGTTTTTT.

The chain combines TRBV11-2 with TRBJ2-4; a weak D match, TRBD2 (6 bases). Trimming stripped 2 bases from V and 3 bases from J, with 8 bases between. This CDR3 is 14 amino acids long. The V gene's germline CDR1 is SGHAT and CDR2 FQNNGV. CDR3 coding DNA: TGTGCCAGCAGCTTATTGCGGGGCAAAAACATTCAGTACTTC. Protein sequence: CASSLLRGKNIQYF.

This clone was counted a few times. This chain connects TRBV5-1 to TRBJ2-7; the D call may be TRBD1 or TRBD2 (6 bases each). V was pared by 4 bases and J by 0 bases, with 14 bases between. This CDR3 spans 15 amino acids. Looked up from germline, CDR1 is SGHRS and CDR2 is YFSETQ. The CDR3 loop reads CASSRGTRSSYEQYF. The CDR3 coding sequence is TGCGCCAGCAGCCGGGGGACACGGAGCTCCTACGAGCAGTACTTC.

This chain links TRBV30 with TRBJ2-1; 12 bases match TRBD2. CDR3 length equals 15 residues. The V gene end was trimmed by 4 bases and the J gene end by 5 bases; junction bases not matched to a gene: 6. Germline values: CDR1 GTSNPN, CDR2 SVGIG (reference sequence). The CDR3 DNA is TGTGCCTGGACATTCGGACTAGCGGGGAACAATGAGCAGTTCTTC. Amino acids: CAWTFGLAGNNEQFF.

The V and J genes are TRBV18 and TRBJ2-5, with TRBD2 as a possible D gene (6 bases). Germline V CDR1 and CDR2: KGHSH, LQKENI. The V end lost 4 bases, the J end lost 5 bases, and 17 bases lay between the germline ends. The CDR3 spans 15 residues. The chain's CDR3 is CASSLETSIRETQYF. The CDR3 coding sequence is TGTGCCAGCTCACTAGAGACTAGTATAAGGGAGACCCAGTACTTC.